This T cell receptor beta chain was found in a study of cytomegalovirus exposure and HLA in healthy donors. Study-level results: Using a false discovery rate of 0.05, a later analysis showed that 15,000 to 20,000 TCR beta sequences were associated with HLA alleles. The number of N-insertions in an Asian-associated ancestry cluster was reportedly below the roughly 660-donor mean in a later analysis.

PCR amplification relied on 60 Vbeta primers (plus 13 Jbeta primers). Method: immunoSEQ multiplex PCR; TCRdb's copy keeps in-frame clones and lacks some. The table has around 100,000 clones, 67% seen once. Germline V gene data show CDR1 as MNHNS and CDR2 as SASEGT. The trim removed 6 bases at V and 1 base at J, leaving 4 bases unmatched. The CDR3 is made up of 14 amino acids. Samples came from healthy bone marrow donors. This clone was picked up a small number of times. What it binds is unknown. Sequenced sample: PBMCs. This receptor was taken from a man aged 18 to 30 in good health and CMV-seropositive. The chain links TRBV6-1 to TRBJ2-3, with 7 bases that match TRBD1. The CDR3 protein is CASRLGTGTDTQYF. The CDR3 region has the DNA TGTGCCAGCAGACTAGGGACAGGCACAGATACGCAGTATTTT.